This T cell receptor (beta chain) was obtained from a study of blood T cell repertoires in COVID-19. This clone was observed a few times. The CDR3 is 14 residues long. V shed 2 bases and J shed 1 base, with 8 bases lying between them. Per germline, CDR1 MNHNS and CDR2 SASEGT. Sequencing was performed with immunoSEQ multiplex PCR; in TCRdb, only in-frame clones are kept and a portion is missing. The sample contains about 91,000 clones, roughly 72% of which appear only once. The sequenced sample was peripheral blood. This TCR came from a man between 65 and 80 years old with acute or convalescent COVID-19. The chain carries TRBV6-1 and TRBJ1-1, with D possibly TRBD1 on 5 matching bases. The CDR3: CASSEKGRNTEAFF. In nucleotides, the CDR3 is TGTGCCAGCAGTGAAAAGGGGCGGAACACTGAAGCTTTCTTT.